These 31 T cell receptor beta chains were sequenced from one sample in a study of blood T cell repertoires in COVID-19 (dated by TCRdb to the early 2020s). Library prep was done by the immunoSEQ multiplex PCR assay. The immuneACCESS repertoire file appears here via TCRdb, limited to in-frame rearrangements. These files lack a portion of the clones; in checked studies, under half of the deficit traces to unresolved V genes, and the cause of the others is not known. In all, the sample holds under 200,000 clones, and approximately 84% of those were seen once. The biggest ten clones account for around 7.7% of the sample. Sequencing was performed on peripheral blood. These receptors were collected from a man between 35 and 55 years old who had recovered from COVID-19.

This chain connects TRBV3-1 (or the pseudogene TRBV3-2) to TRBJ2-3; 8 nucleotides line up with TRBD2. Unmatched junction bases numbered 11, after V lost 5 bases and J lost 4 bases. The CDR3 has 16 residues. CDR1 and CDR2 (germline): LGHDT, YNNKEL (reference sequence). CDR3 amino acids: CASSAGASGRADTQYF. The CDR3 coding sequence is TGTGCCAGCAGCGCCGGGGCCAGCGGGAGAGCAGATACGCAGTATTTT.

This clone was seen just once. This chain links TRBV2 with TRBJ1-5; D is perhaps TRBD1 (5 bases). Germline V gene sequence: CDR1 SNHLY, CDR2 FYNNEI. The CDR3 loop spans 15 amino acids. V dropped 1 base and J dropped 7 bases, with 14 bases sitting between them. CDR3 bases: TGTGCCAGCAGTGAAGAGAGCAGATCAGGGCAGCCCCAGCATTTT. Its protein product is CASSEESRSGQPQHF.

The chain links TRBV6-6 to TRBJ2-3; unclear D gene. Germline V CDR1 and CDR2: MNHNY, SVGAGI (reference sequence). V lost 7 bases and J 4 bases, leaving 12 bases between the germline ends. The CDR3 contains 13 residues. CDR3 amino acids: CASILDFADTQYF. The CDR3 DNA sequence: TGTGCCAGCATTCTAGACTTTGCAGATACGCAGTATTTT.

Comment on this clone: Other nucleotide sequences from this sample produce the same CDR3. The chain uses TRBV7-2 and TRBJ1-3; 8 bases fit TRBD1. Trimming took 3 bases from V and 4 from J; bases not matched to a gene: 5. Germline CDR1 SGHTA, CDR2 FQGNSA. There are 15 residues in the CDR3. As DNA, the CDR3 is TGTGCCAGCAGCTTTGGACAGGGCGGGGGAAACACCATATATTTT. Its protein is CASSFGQGGGNTIYF.

The genes are TRBV9 and TRBJ2-7; D remains unclear. The V and J ends lost 4 bases and 5 bases respectively, with 10 bases between them. From germline, CDR1 is SGDLS and CDR2 YYNGEE. The CDR3 covers 12 residues. CDR3 loop: CASSTPGDEQYF. In DNA form, the CDR3 reads TGTGCCAGCAGCACCCCCGGAGACGAGCAGTACTTC.

The gene calls are TRBV28 and TRBJ2-7; D gene ambiguous. V lost 6 bases and J 7 bases, leaving 13 bases between the germline ends. Germline lookup yields CDR1 MDHEN and CDR2 SYDVKM. The length of the CDR3 is 12 residues. CDR3 DNA sequence: TGTGCCAGCAGATATATAGAGAGGGAGCAGTACTTC. It specifies CASRYIEREQYF.

The chain is built from TRBV28 and TRBJ2-1; D might be TRBD2 (6 bases). The CDR3 length is 16 residues. The V gene's germline CDR1 is MDHEN and CDR2 SYDVKM. V shed 5 bases and J shed 8 bases, with 22 bases lying between them. CDR3 sequence (DNA): TGTGCCAGCAGTCCCCCCGGGGCGAGGAGGGAATATGAGCAGTTCTTC. Its translation: CASSPPGARREYEQFF.

This chain uses TRBV5-4 with TRBJ2-5; D may be TRBD1 (6 bases). CDR1 and CDR2 (germline): SGHNT, YYREEE (reference sequence). Deletions cut 4 bases from V and 5 bases from J, with 15 bases between. The length of the CDR3 is 14 residues. The CDR3 loop reads CASSPDPGEETQYF. CDR3 DNA: TGTGCCAGCAGCCCGGATCCAGGGGAGGAGACCCAGTACTTC.

This chain joins TRBV5-1 and TRBJ2-3; TRBD1 matches 8 bases. The germline V gene encodes CDR1 SGHRS and CDR2 YFSETQ. V shed 2 bases and J 3 bases; nucleotides not matched to a gene: 5. This CDR3 spans 15 amino acids. The DNA for the CDR3 is TGCGCCAGCAGCTTAGGGGACAGGAGGACAGATACGCAGTATTTT. Amino acids: CASSLGDRRTDTQYF.

The V and J genes are TRBV7-6 and TRBJ2-5; D may be TRBD1 (5 bases). This CDR3 is 14 amino acids long. The germline CDR1 and CDR2 sequences are SGHVS and FNYEAQ. V lost 1 base to trimming and J lost 5 bases, with 11 bases between them. The CDR3 nucleotides are TGTGCCAGCAGCTTAGTAGCAGGGCCGGAGACCCAGTACTTC. This encodes CASSLVAGPETQYF.

The chain couples TRBV28 to TRBJ2-7; no reliable D call. V lost 7 bases and J lost 4, with 11 bases in between. Germline V gene lookup returns CDR1 MDHEN and CDR2 SYDVKM. The CDR3 sequence is 12 residues long. CDR3 DNA: TGTGCCAGCACCCAGACGGGTTACGAGCAGTACTTC. Translation: CASTQTGYEQYF. The variable domain in full, with the rest retrieved from reference TRBV28 and TRBJ2-7, is DVKVTQSSRYLVKRTGEKVFLECVQDMDHENMFWYRQDPGLGLRLIYFSYDVKMKEKGDIPEGYSVSREKKERFSLILESASTNQTSMYLCASTQTGYEQYFGPGTRLTVT.

The chain recombines TRBV11-2 with TRBJ2-1; D gene ambiguous. This CDR3 comprises 16 residues. Germline-derived CDR1 and CDR2 are SGHAT and FQNNGV. Trimming took 4 bases from V and 10 from J, leaving 23 bases between them. CDR3 protein: CASSSGSGLSSGEQFF. The CDR3 DNA is TGTGCCAGCAGCTCTGGTAGTGGCCTTTCCTCCGGGGAGCAGTTCTTC. The full variable domain, in which reference TRBV11-2 and TRBJ2-1 provide the parts outside the CDR3, is EAGVAQSPRYKIIEKRQSVAFWCNPISGHATLYWYQQILGQGPKLLIQFQNNGVVDDSQLPKDRFSAERLKGVDSTLKIQPAKLEDSAVYLCASSSGSGLSSGEQFFGPGTRLTVL.

The genes are TRBV7-2 and TRBJ2-5; D possibly corresponds to TRBD2 (6 bases). Looked up from germline, CDR1 is SGHTA and CDR2 is FQGNSA. The CDR3 totals 14 residues. Trimming removed 2 bases at V and 6 bases at J, with 13 bases between. CDR3: CASSLSSSGQTQYF. The CDR3 DNA follows: TGTGCCAGCAGCTTATCGAGCAGCGGGCAGACCCAGTACTTC.

J is TRBJ2-5 and V is TRBV2, with 7 bases matching TRBD1. Looked up from germline, CDR1 is SNHLY and CDR2 is FYNNEI. The junction had 6 bases not matched to a gene; V was cut back by 1 base and J by 4 bases. The CDR3 contains 15 residues. Here the CDR3 DNA reads TGTGCCAGCAGTGAAGACAGGGGCATGTCAGAGACCCAGTACTTC. Protein: CASSEDRGMSETQYF. The variable domain in full, completed from reference TRBV2 and TRBJ2-5, reads EPEVTQTPSHQVTQMGQEVILRCVPISNHLYFYWYRQILGQKVEFLVSFYNNEISEKSEIFDDQFSVERPDGSNFTLKIRSTKLEDSAMYFCASSEDRGMSETQYFGPGTRLLVL.

The chain combines TRBV4-3 with TRBJ1-2, with 7 nucleotides matching TRBD1. This CDR3 is built from 15 residues. V shed 0 bases, J shed 5 bases, and the junction held 6 bases outside the gene matches. The germline V gene has CDR1 LGHNA and CDR2 YSLEER. The CDR3 DNA reads TGCGCCAGCAGCCAAGATGGCAGGGGGTCGTATGGCTACACCTTC. It encodes CASSQDGRGSYGYTF.

V gene TRBV2 combines with J gene TRBJ2-4; 7 bases are a match to TRBD2. CDR3 length: 16 amino acids. With V trimmed by 2 bases and J by 1 base, 5 bases remained unmatched. Germline V CDR1 and CDR2: SNHLY, FYNNEI. DNA of the CDR3: TGTGCCAGCAGTGAAACGGGGGAGGGGGCCAAAAACATTCAGTACTTC. Protein product: CASSETGEGAKNIQYF.

The chain combines TRBV11-2 with TRBJ1-2; maybe TRBD1 (6 bases). Germline CDR1 reads SGHAT; CDR2 reads FQNNGV. Trimming pared 7 bases from V and 7 bases from J, leaving 16 bases between. CDR3 length: 13 amino acids. The CDR3 loop reads CASTGQPRGGYTF. The CDR3 coding sequence is TGTGCCAGCACCGGACAGCCCCGGGGTGGCTACACCTTC. Looking up the rest from reference TRBV11-2 and TRBJ1-2 gives the full variable domain: EAGVAQSPRYKIIEKRQSVAFWCNPISGHATLYWYQQILGQGPKLLIQFQNNGVVDDSQLPKDRFSAERLKGVDSTLKIQPAKLEDSAVYLCASTGQPRGGYTFGSGTRLTVV.

This clone was seen more than once but under ten times. V and J are TRBV28 and TRBJ1-1, with a possible D match to TRBD1 (6 bases). CDR3 length equals 21 residues. V shed 3 bases and J shed 3 bases, with 32 bases lying between them. Germline V gene data show CDR1 as MDHEN and CDR2 as SYDVKM. The CDR3 nucleotides are TGTGCCAGCAGTTTCGTTTTCCGGTGGTCGATCTCTGGGACACTGCACACTGAAGCTTTCTTT. Translated, it gives CASSFVFRWSISGTLHTEAFF.

This clone was detected only a few times. The chain uses TRBV10-1 and TRBJ2-2, with 8 bases fitting TRBD1. Trimming cost V 7 bases and J 3 bases; bases outside gene matches: 4. CDR1 and CDR2 (germline): WNHNN, SYGVQD (reference sequence). This CDR3 comprises 14 residues. The CDR3 sequence: CASTRQGHTGELFF. The CDR3 DNA reads as TGCGCCAGCACCAGACAGGGGCACACCGGGGAGCTGTTTTTT.

The chain links TRBV27 to TRBJ1-1, with 7 nucleotides matching TRBD1. V shed 6 bases, J shed 2 bases, and the junction held 18 bases outside the gene matches. The germline V gene has CDR1 MNHEY and CDR2 SMNVEV (reference sequence). The CDR3 spans 18 residues. CDR3 nucleotide sequence: TGTGCCAGCAGACCCCTGAAGGTCCGACAGGGACAAAACACTGAAGCTTTCTTT. It codes for CASRPLKVRQGQNTEAFF.

V is TRBV20-1 and J is TRBJ2-2; D is uncertain. Germline CDR1 reads DFQATT; CDR2 reads SNEGSKA (reference sequence). The CDR3 consists of 13 residues. The germline V and J ends were trimmed by 3 bases and 2 bases, with 7 bases remaining between them. CDR3 loop: CSASPPNTGELFF. The DNA for the CDR3 is TGCAGTGCTAGTCCCCCTAACACCGGGGAGCTGTTTTTT.

The chain has TRBV5-6 and TRBJ2-3; D may be TRBD2 (5 bases). V lost 4 bases, J lost 10 bases, and 13 bases lay in between. Germline assignment: CDR1 SGHDT and CDR2 YYEEEE. CDR3 length equals 12 residues. CDR3 sequence reads: CASSVGSGAQYF. The CDR3, as DNA: TGTGCCAGCAGCGTAGGGAGTGGGGCGCAGTATTTT.

The chain couples TRBV5-1 to TRBJ1-1, with TRBD1 as a possible D gene (6 bases). Trimming removed 0 bases from V and 1 base from J, with 10 bases in between. There are 15 residues in the CDR3. Germline lookup yields CDR1 SGHRS and CDR2 YFSETQ. CDR3 bases: TGCGCCAGCAGCTTGGGAGGACAGACGAACACTGAAGCTTTCTTT. Protein sequence: CASSLGGQTNTEAFF.

The CDR3 loop reads CASNTGDNQPQHF. The DNA of the CDR3 is TGTGCCAGCAACACAGGGGACAATCAGCCCCAGCATTTT. V usage is TRBV10-3 and J usage is TRBJ1-5; 7 nucleotides align to TRBD1. V lost 10 bases to trimming and J lost 3 bases; unmatched junction nucleotides: 6. Germline lookup yields CDR1 ENHRY and CDR2 SYGVKD. The CDR3 has 13 residues.

The V and J genes are TRBV9 and TRBJ2-6; 8 nucleotides line up with TRBD1. CDR1 is SGDLS and CDR2 is YYNGEE in the germline V gene. The CDR3 loop spans 19 amino acids. The junction had 8 bases not matched to a gene; V was cut back by 0 bases and J by 0 bases. The CDR3 DNA is TGTGCCAGCAGCGTAGGACGAGGACAGGGATTCTCTGGGGCCAACGTCCTGACTTTC. It specifies CASSVGRGQGFSGANVLTF.

The V gene is TRBV13, the J gene TRBJ2-1; 8 bases map to TRBD2. The CDR3 is 15 residues long. V lost 7 bases, J lost 10 bases, and 15 bases stayed unmatched. CDR1 is PRHDT, CDR2 FYEKMQ, per germline (reference sequence). The CDR3 region has the DNA TGTGCCAGCACGGGAGGGACCCCAGATTACGGGGAGCAGTTCTTC. This gives the protein CASTGGTPDYGEQFF.

V is TRBV6-5 and J is TRBJ2-5, with D possibly TRBD1 on 6 matching bases. From germline, CDR1 is MNHEY and CDR2 SVGAGI. Deletions cut 1 base from V and 3 bases from J, with 15 bases between. The CDR3 loop spans 16 amino acids. The CDR3 DNA is TGTGCCAGCAGTTACTACAGGGCTAAAGGAGAAGAGACCCAGTACTTC. Translation: CASSYYRAKGEETQYF.

V and J are TRBV7-2 and TRBJ2-7; 8 bases agree with TRBD1. The CDR3 is made up of 13 amino acids. Trimming took 3 bases from V and 5 from J; bases not matched to a gene: 3. The germline CDR1 and CDR2 sequences are SGHTA and FQGNSA. The CDR3: CASSLGQANEQYF. The CDR3 DNA reads TGTGCCAGCAGCTTGGGACAGGCGAACGAGCAGTACTTC.

The sample holds a few counts of this clone. V and J are TRBV7-2 and TRBJ2-7, with 7 nucleotides matching TRBD1. V was clipped by 1 base and J by 4 bases; unmatched bases: 4. CDR1 and CDR2 (germline): SGHTA, FQGNSA. The CDR3 runs to 14 residues. CDR3 nucleotide sequence: TGTGCCAGCAGCTTAGGGACAGGACCTTACGAGCAGTACTTC. It translates to CASSLGTGPYEQYF. Full variable domain (remainder filled in from reference TRBV7-2 and TRBJ2-7): GAGVSQSPSNKVTEKGKDVELRCDPISGHTALYWYRQSLGQGLEFLIYFQGNSAPDKSGLPSDRFSAERTGGSVSTLTIQRTQQEDSAVYLCASSLGTGPYEQYFGPGTRLTVT.

V gene TRBV11-2 combines with J gene TRBJ1-1, with D possibly matching TRBD1 (6 bases). This CDR3 contains 14 residues. CDR1 and CDR2 (germline): SGHAT, FQNNGV. Trimming removed 1 base from V and 4 bases from J, with 10 bases in between. As DNA, the CDR3 is TGTGCCAGCAGCTTAGGAGGGGGGGCCACTGAAGCTTTCTTT. Translation gives CASSLGGGATEAFF. The entire variable domain, with the rest obtained from reference TRBV11-2 and TRBJ1-1, is as follows: EAGVAQSPRYKIIEKRQSVAFWCNPISGHATLYWYQQILGQGPKLLIQFQNNGVVDDSQLPKDRFSAERLKGVDSTLKIQPAKLEDSAVYLCASSLGGGATEAFFGQGTRLTVV.

The V and J genes are TRBV6-5 and TRBJ1-6, with a possible D match to TRBD1 (5 bases). Germline V gene data show CDR1 as MNHEY and CDR2 as SVGAGI. The CDR3 extends over 15 amino acids. The V end lost 5 bases, the J end lost 6 bases, and 14 bases lay between the germline ends. CDR3 nucleotides: TGTGCCAGCAGTAACCGACAGATATCTAATTCACCCCTCCACTTT. Its translation: CASSNRQISNSPLHF.